These 21 T cell receptor beta chains were sequenced from one sample in a study of beta chain features in type 1 diabetes. The study reverse transcribed the entire isolated RNA, so it sequenced expressed TCRB transcripts. This table comes from immunoSEQ multiplex PCR, and its TCRdb copy is limited to in-frame clones, with some not included. Of 330,000 or so clones in the sample, approximately 15% were seen once. The source material was central memory CD4+ T cells from blood. Receptors were obtained from a man aged 25-45 years in good health.

The J gene is TRBJ2-7, the V gene TRBV27; D is uncertain. Trimming pared 8 bases from V and 3 bases from J, leaving 23 bases between. CDR1 is MNHEY, CDR2 SMNVEV, per germline (reference sequence). The CDR3 loop spans 16 amino acids. The CDR3: CASFTGRPKNFYEQYF. DNA for the CDR3: TGTGCCAGCTTCACCGGAAGGCCAAAGAACTTCTACGAGCAGTACTTC.

Here the CDR3 reads CASSSDRGTIGTTDTQYF. The CDR3 coding sequence is TGTGCCAGCAGTTCGGACAGGGGGACGATTGGGACGACAGATACGCAGTATTTT. V gene TRBV27 combines with J gene TRBJ2-3; 10 nucleotides match TRBD1. Per the germline V gene, CDR1 is MNHEY and CDR2 is SMNVEV (reference sequence). V lost 4 bases to trimming and J lost 3 bases; unmatched junction nucleotides: 13. The length of the CDR3 is 18 residues.

The chain joins TRBV7-2 to TRBJ2-2; no definite D call. This CDR3 comprises 15 residues. The V gene lost 6 bases and the J gene lost 5 bases, with 16 bases spanning the gap. The germline V gene encodes CDR1 SGHTA and CDR2 FQGNSA. CDR3 loop: CASSLTSDGTGELFF. The CDR3 nucleotides read TGTGCCAGCAGTCTGACGAGTGACGGAACCGGGGAGCTGTTTTTT.

There are many counts of this clone. V gene TRBV6-1 combines with J gene TRBJ1-1; possibly TRBD1 for D (6 bases). Germline CDR1 and CDR2: MNHNS and SASEGT. This CDR3 contains 15 residues. V was trimmed by 5 bases and J by 1 base, leaving 14 bases between them. The CDR3 reads CASSRVGARNTEAFF. The DNA of the CDR3 is TGTGCCAGCAGTCGAGTGGGGGCGCGGAACACTGAAGCTTTCTTT.

This clone was seen a few times. V usage is TRBV4-3 and J usage is TRBJ2-1; D may be TRBD1 (5 bases). This CDR3 has 13 amino acids. The V gene's germline CDR1 is LGHNA and CDR2 YSLEER. V lost 4 bases and J 5 bases, leaving 9 bases between the germline ends. CDR3 residues: CASSRGQDNEQFF. The CDR3, as DNA: TGCGCCAGCAGCCGCGGACAAGACAATGAGCAGTTCTTC.

This clone was detected only a few times. J is TRBJ2-7 and V is TRBV5-4; 10 nucleotides align to TRBD2. The CDR3 loop spans 15 amino acids. V shed 4 bases and J 4 bases; nucleotides not matched to a gene: 8. Looked up from germline, CDR1 is SGHNT and CDR2 is YYREEE (reference sequence). CDR3 protein: CASSDPLAGVYEQYV. The CDR3 DNA follows: TGTGCCAGCAGCGACCCCCTAGCGGGAGTATACGAGCAGTACGTC.

This clone was recorded a few times. The chain employs TRBV19 and TRBJ2-1; D gene unclear. V was shortened by 1 base and J by 0 bases, with 4 bases between the two germline ends. The CDR3 spans 14 residues. Germline CDR1 LNHDA, CDR2 SQIVND (reference sequence). This chain's CDR3 is CASSIGSSYNEQFF. In DNA, the CDR3 is TGTGCCAGTAGTATAGGGAGCTCCTACAATGAGCAGTTCTTC.

The chain recombines TRBV7-2 with TRBJ2-1; no clear D. V gave up 2 bases and J gave up 10 bases, with 15 bases separating them. The CDR3 covers 14 residues. Germline assignment: CDR1 SGHTA and CDR2 FQGNSA. The CDR3 sequence is CASSLLIKGNEQFF. CDR3 DNA: TGTGCCAGCAGCTTACTAATCAAGGGAAACGAGCAGTTCTTC.

This clone was seen only a few times. The chain uses TRBV5-8 and TRBJ2-3, with D unclear. V was shortened by 2 bases and J by 5 bases, with 12 bases between the two germline ends. This CDR3 region has 14 residues. Germline V CDR1 and CDR2: SGHTS, YDEGEE. The CDR3 reads CASSFRNQRDTQYF. CDR3 in DNA: TGTGCCAGCAGCTTTAGGAATCAAAGAGATACGCAGTATTTT.

CDR3: CASSPGVWEQFF. Here the CDR3 DNA reads TGTGCCAGCAGCCCGGGGGTATGGGAGCAGTTCTTC. V is TRBV7-2 and J is TRBJ2-1; D might be TRBD2 (6 bases). V was cut by 5 bases and J by 10 bases, with 12 bases left in between. Germline assignment: CDR1 SGHTA and CDR2 FQGNSA. This CDR3 region has 12 residues.

This clone was seen a handful of times. V and J are TRBV15 and TRBJ2-3; D is ambiguous. CDR1 and CDR2 (germline): LNHNV, YYDKDF (reference sequence). The CDR3 extends over 15 amino acids. V was trimmed by 6 bases and J by 1 base, leaving 14 bases between them. CDR3 residues: CATRPWWGGTDTQYF. The CDR3 DNA is TGTGCCACCAGGCCGTGGTGGGGTGGCACAGATACGCAGTATTTT.

The CDR3 nucleotides read TGTGCCAGCAGCGTAACCTTCAACTACAATGAGCAGTTCTTC. Its protein product is CASSVTFNYNEQFF. The V call is TRBV9, the J call TRBJ2-1; no clear D. From germline, CDR1 is SGDLS and CDR2 YYNGEE. V lost 1 base and J lost 3, with 8 bases in between. The length of the CDR3 is 14 residues.

V is TRBV19 and J is TRBJ1-3, with D perhaps TRBD1 (6 bases). Germline CDR1 and CDR2: LNHDA and SQIVND (reference sequence). Trimming took 6 bases from V and 0 from J, leaving 15 bases between them. The CDR3 covers 16 residues. The CDR3 DNA is TGTGCCAGTAGCCCGACAGGTTCTTACTCTGGAAACACCATATATTTT. Protein: CASSPTGSYSGNTIYF.

This chain joins TRBV5-6 and TRBJ2-7; no reliable D call. V was clipped by 4 bases and J by 3 bases, with 8 bases between them. The germline gives CDR1 SGHDT, CDR2 YYEEEE. The CDR3 length is 12 residues. CDR3 nucleotide sequence: TGTGCCAGCAGCACGGACCACTACGAGCAGTACGTC. Protein sequence: CASSTDHYEQYV.

The chain uses TRBV27 and TRBJ2-4; a weak D match, TRBD1 (6 bases). Germline loops: CDR1 MNHEY, CDR2 SMNVEV (reference sequence). With 9 bases removed from V and 7 bases from J, the gap between germline ends came to 16 bases. CDR3 length: 13 amino acids. The CDR3 sequence is CASDTGHWNIQYF. DNA of the CDR3: TGTGCCAGTGATACAGGGCACTGGAACATTCAGTACTTC.

The chain combines TRBV10-3 with TRBJ2-1; 8 bases fit TRBD1. The CDR3 totals 14 residues. After removal of 5 bases from V and 7 bases from J, the junction contained 7 bases not matched to a gene. Germline V gene sequence: CDR1 ENHRY, CDR2 SYGVKD. The CDR3 nucleotides are TGTGCCATCAGTCAGGGGGCCTTACTTAATGAGCAGTTCTTC. Residues: CAISQGALLNEQFF.

This sequence joins TRBV30 and TRBJ1-2, with D maybe TRBD1 (5 bases). Trimming left V 2 bases short and J 5 bases short, with 12 bases between. The CDR3 runs 13 residues. The V gene's germline CDR1 is GTSNPN and CDR2 SVGIG (reference sequence). As DNA, the CDR3 is TGTGCCTGGAGTAGGGGCAGACCATATGGCTACACCTTC. This translates into CAWSRGRPYGYTF.

The rearrangement uses TRBV9 and TRBJ2-1; no reliable D call. The V gene lost 0 bases and the J gene lost 5 bases, with 6 bases spanning the gap. This CDR3 contains 13 residues. Germline V gene lookup returns CDR1 SGDLS and CDR2 YYNGEE. CDR3 nucleotide sequence: TGTGCCAGCAGCGTAGGGCCCAACAATGAGCAGTTCTTC. This encodes CASSVGPNNEQFF.

This chain links TRBV6-5 with TRBJ2-3; D possibly corresponds to TRBD1 (6 bases). V dropped 3 bases and J dropped 8 bases, with 12 bases sitting between them. Germline CDR1 and CDR2: MNHEY and SVGAGI. The CDR3 is made up of 13 amino acids. The DNA of the CDR3 is TGTGCCAGCAGTTATTTGGGGGCTCCTACGCAGTATTTT. The encoded protein is CASSYLGAPTQYF.

This clone was seen only a few times. V gene TRBV7-9 combines with J gene TRBJ2-3; 8 bases align to TRBD2. From germline, CDR1 is SEHNR and CDR2 FQNEAQ (reference sequence). J gave up 0 bases and V 5 bases, and 10 bases lay outside the gene matches. The CDR3 sequence is 17 residues long. CDR3 in DNA: TGTGCCAGCAGCCCCGATCGAGCGGGGGCTAGCACAGATACGCAGTATTTT. It yields the protein CASSPDRAGASTDTQYF.

This clone was counted a few times. J is TRBJ2-1 and V is TRBV7-2, with 9 bases fitting TRBD1. The CDR3 is made up of 15 amino acids. Germline loops: CDR1 SGHTA, CDR2 FQGNSA. Germline trimming cut 4 bases from V and 3 bases from J; bases unmatched to any gene: 4. The CDR3 nucleotides read TGTGCCAGCAGCTCCGGGACAGGGAACTACAATGAGCAGTTCTTC. Translating it yields CASSSGTGNYNEQFF. The whole variable domain, remainder taken from reference TRBV7-2 and TRBJ2-1, is GAGVSQSPSNKVTEKGKDVELRCDPISGHTALYWYRQSLGQGLEFLIYFQGNSAPDKSGLPSDRFSAERTGGSVSTLTIQRTQQEDSAVYLCASSSGTGNYNEQFFGPGTRLTVL.